The 25 T cell receptor beta chains reported below all come from one sample, sequenced in a study of T cell changes during pregnancy in multiple sclerosis. Clones were sequenced by immunoSEQ multiplex PCR, and TCRdb holds only the in-frame ones, with some missing. The table records about 97,000 clones, about nine tenths of them present only once. Sequencing used peripheral blood, obtained in the second trimester of pregnancy. These receptors were obtained from a female donor in good health, enrolled as a control in a pregnancy study.

The chain employs TRBV6-1 and TRBJ2-1, with TRBD2 as a possible D gene (5 bases). Per germline, CDR1 MNHNS and CDR2 SASEGT. This CDR3 is built from 15 residues. Between the trimmed V and J ends, which lost 4 bases and 1 base, there was a span of 11 bases. The CDR3 DNA follows: TGTGCCAGCAGTGCCGCAGCGGATTCCTACAATGAGCAGTTCTTC. This gives the protein CASSAAADSYNEQFF.

The chain links TRBV30 to TRBJ2-2; no firm D call. Trimming removed 1 base from V and 3 bases from J, with 9 bases in between. The CDR3 sequence is 14 residues long. Germline loops: CDR1 GTSNPN, CDR2 SVGIG (reference sequence). The CDR3 DNA sequence: TGTGCCTGGAGTGCTGGGCAGGACACCGGGGAGCTGTTTTTT. This translates into CAWSAGQDTGELFF.

Regarding this clone: One end of the junction fails to match germline, which may point to a read error. This chain joins TRBV7-8 and TRBJ2-5; 9 nucleotides agree with TRBD2. CDR3 length: 15 amino acids. CDR1 and CDR2 (germline): SGHVS, FQNEAQ. CDR3 protein: CASSLGGSGRETQYF. Here the CDR3 DNA reads TGTGCCAGCAGTTTAGGTGGTAGCGGGAGAGAGACCCAGTACTTC.

The CDR3 protein is CASSIAGQGWTEAFF. CDR3 DNA: TGTGCCAGTAGTATAGCCGGACAGGGGTGGACTGAAGCTTTCTTT. The chain recombines TRBV19 with TRBJ1-1; 9 positions match TRBD1. J gave up 5 bases and V 1 base, and 5 bases lay outside the gene matches. CDR3 length: 15 amino acids. CDR1 and CDR2 from the germline V gene are LNHDA and SQIVND (reference sequence).

The V gene is TRBV9, the J gene TRBJ2-3; TRBD2 agrees at 9 bases. With V trimmed by 4 bases and J by 3 bases, 6 bases remained unmatched. The germline gives CDR1 SGDLS, CDR2 YYNGEE. The CDR3 loop spans 15 amino acids. CDR3 in amino acids: CASSLPAGGTDTQYF. Written as DNA, the CDR3 is TGTGCCAGCAGCCTACCGGCGGGAGGGACAGATACGCAGTATTTT. The full variable domain, rest sourced from reference TRBV9 and TRBJ2-3, is DSGVTQTPKHLITATGQRVTLRCSPRSGDLSVYWYQQSLDQGLQFLIQYYNGEERAKGNILERFSAQQFPDLHSELNLSSLELGDSALYFCASSLPAGGTDTQYFGPGTRLTVL.

The CDR3 here is CASRGTDEPTYEQYF. The DNA of the CDR3 is TGTGCCAGCAGGGGGACAGATGAGCCAACCTACGAGCAGTACTTC. The chain is built from TRBV7-2 and TRBJ2-7; 7 bases agree with TRBD1. Germline V lookup: CDR1 SGHTA, CDR2 FQGNSA. J gave up 2 bases and V 6 bases, and 10 bases lay outside the gene matches. This CDR3 contains 15 residues. Filled out from reference TRBV7-2 and TRBJ2-7, the complete variable domain reads GAGVSQSPSNKVTEKGKDVELRCDPISGHTALYWYRQSLGQGLEFLIYFQGNSAPDKSGLPSDRFSAERTGGSVSTLTIQRTQQEDSAVYLCASRGTDEPTYEQYFGPGTRLTVT.

J is TRBJ2-7 and V is TRBV5-4; 9 bases align to TRBD1. Per germline, CDR1 SGHNT and CDR2 YYREEE (reference sequence). The CDR3 runs 17 residues. V gave up 4 bases and J gave up 7 bases; unmatched junction bases: 18. DNA for the CDR3: TGTGCCAGCAGCCCCGAGGGTCGGGGACAGGGTTTGTGGGAGCAGTACTTC. Residues: CASSPEGRGQGLWEQYF.

This clone was seen just once. The chain combines TRBV11-2 with TRBJ1-1; D is unclear. The CDR3 is 16 amino acids. V was pared by 6 bases and J by 1 base, with 18 bases between. The V gene's germline CDR1 is SGHAT and CDR2 FQNNGV. CDR3 loop: CASRRYTALENTEAFF. CDR3 nucleotides: TGTGCCAGCAGGAGATATACGGCACTAGAGAACACTGAAGCTTTCTTT.

V is TRBV11-2 and J is TRBJ2-5; 8 bases match TRBD2. The germline V gene has CDR1 SGHAT and CDR2 FQNNGV. The CDR3 is 16 amino acids. V trimming: 1 base; J trimming: 1 base; junction bases outside the gene matches: 5. CDR3 residues: CASSLVQRGSQETQYF. Written as DNA, the CDR3 is TGTGCCAGCAGCTTAGTACAGCGGGGGTCCCAAGAGACCCAGTACTTC.

This chain connects TRBV7-9 to TRBJ2-3; D is possibly TRBD2 (7 bases). Between the trimmed V and J ends, which lost 8 bases and 2 bases, there was a span of 14 bases. CDR1 SEHNR and CDR2 FQNEAQ come from the germline V gene (reference sequence). CDR3 length: 14 residues. Here the CDR3 DNA reads TGTGCCAGCTCCGGGCGGGGGCTCACAGATACGCAGTATTTT. Translated, it gives CASSGRGLTDTQYF.

The V and J genes are TRBV2 and TRBJ2-7; 8 nucleotides agree with TRBD2. This CDR3 contains 15 residues. V was clipped by 6 bases and J by 1 base; unmatched bases: 8. Germline lookup yields CDR1 SNHLY and CDR2 FYNNEI. CDR3 nucleotides: TGTGCCAGCAGCGAACCGGGACTAGGGTCCTACGAGCAGTACTTC. It is translated as CASSEPGLGSYEQYF.

The chain combines TRBV18 with TRBJ2-7; the D is unclear. The CDR3 contains 13 residues. Germline V lookup: CDR1 KGHSH, CDR2 LQKENI. The germline V and J ends were trimmed by 2 bases and 6 bases, with 11 bases remaining between them. CDR3 protein: CASSPKSLTEQYF. DNA of the CDR3: TGTGCCAGCTCACCAAAGAGTCTCACCGAGCAGTACTTC. The variable domain in full, with the rest retrieved from reference TRBV18 and TRBJ2-7, is NAGVMQNPRHLVRRRGQEARLRCSPMKGHSHVYWYRQLPEEGLKFMVYLQKENIIDESGMPKERFSAEFPKEGPSILRIQQVVRGDSAAYFCASSPKSLTEQYFGPGTRLTVT.

This clone occurred a few times. The CDR3 sequence is CASRPPQGANSPLHF. The CDR3 coding sequence is TGTGCCAGCAGACCTCCCCAAGGGGCGAATTCACCCCTCCACTTT. The chain combines TRBV6-5 with TRBJ1-6; TRBD1 is a possible D gene (5 bases). Germline-derived CDR1 and CDR2 are MNHEY and SVGAGI. The length of the CDR3 is 15 residues. V was trimmed by 6 bases and J by 7 bases, leaving 16 bases between them.

The CDR3 loop reads CASSFKIPGQGTDTQYF. CDR3 nucleotide sequence: TGTGCCAGCAGTTTCAAAATCCCGGGACAGGGGACAGATACGCAGTATTTT. J is TRBJ2-3 and V is TRBV28; 10 bases are shared with TRBD1. The CDR3 is 17 residues long. After removal of 3 bases from V and 3 bases from J, the junction contained 9 bases not matched to a gene. Germline V gene sequence: CDR1 MDHEN, CDR2 SYDVKM. The full variable domain, rest sourced from reference TRBV28 and TRBJ2-3, is DVKVTQSSRYLVKRTGEKVFLECVQDMDHENMFWYRQDPGLGLRLIYFSYDVKMKEKGDIPEGYSVSREKKERFSLILESASTNQTSMYLCASSFKIPGQGTDTQYFGPGTRLTVL.

V gene TRBV4-3 combines with J gene TRBJ2-1, with TRBD1 matching over 7 bases. Germline V gene data show CDR1 as LGHNA and CDR2 as YSLEER. Trimming removed 4 bases from V and 8 bases from J; junction bases left unmatched: 8. This CDR3 has 14 residues. The CDR3 DNA reads TGCGCCAGCAGCCCGACCCACAGGGGAGATGAGCAGTTCTTC. It is translated as CASSPTHRGDEQFF.

The chain employs TRBV2 and TRBJ2-7; D gene unclear. Trimming took off 5 bases at V and 7 bases at J, with 9 bases between the two ends. The CDR3 is 11 residues long. Germline loops: CDR1 SNHLY, CDR2 FYNNEI. CDR3 residues: CASSMALEQYF. The CDR3 DNA is TGTGCCAGCAGTATGGCTTTGGAGCAGTACTTC.

This rearrangement joins TRBV7-2 to TRBJ1-4, with D uncertain. The CDR3 spans 17 residues. From germline, CDR1 is SGHTA and CDR2 FQGNSA. V dropped 1 base and J dropped 0 bases, with 12 bases sitting between them. Here the CDR3 reads CASSLVMAVATNEKLFF. CDR3 DNA: TGTGCCAGCAGCTTAGTAATGGCGGTTGCAACTAATGAAAAACTGTTTTTT.

V and J are TRBV6-1 and TRBJ1-1, with D possibly TRBD1 on 5 matching bases. Germline CDR1 is MNHNS and CDR2 is SASEGT. CDR3 length equals 13 residues. V lost 6 bases and J 0 bases, leaving 8 bases between the germline ends. The CDR3 DNA reads TGTGCCAGCAGGACGACAGTGAACACTGAAGCTTTCTTT. Residues: CASRTTVNTEAFF.

The chain links TRBV30 to TRBJ2-7; TRBD2 aligns across 7 bases. Germline V gene sequence: CDR1 GTSNPN, CDR2 SVGIG (reference sequence). V was pared by 4 bases and J by 5 bases, with 5 bases of the junction left unmatched. CDR3 length: 12 amino acids. In DNA form, the CDR3 reads TGTGCCTGGAACTCGGGAGGAGACGAGCAGTACTTC. Protein product: CAWNSGGDEQYF.

The chain uses TRBV18 and TRBJ2-7; 12 nucleotides align to TRBD1. V dropped 2 bases and J dropped 3; count of bases not matched to a gene: 11. The CDR3 has 18 residues. CDR1 and CDR2 from the germline V gene are KGHSH and LQKENI. For the CDR3, the DNA is TGTGCCAGCTCACCAGAGTCCGGGACAGGGGGCCTATTCTACGAGCAGTACTTC. Amino acids: CASSPESGTGGLFYEQYF.

The V and J genes are TRBV7-2 and TRBJ2-5, with 8 bases that match TRBD2. This CDR3 contains 15 residues. CDR1 and CDR2 (germline): SGHTA, FQGNSA. The V segment lost 5 bases and the J segment 1 base; nucleotides outside the gene matches: 6. In DNA form, the CDR3 reads TGTGCCAGCAGCCAAGATCGGGGGGGCCAAGAGACCCAGTACTTC. Its translation: CASSQDRGGQETQYF.

The chain employs TRBV5-1 and TRBJ1-2; 9 positions agree with TRBD1. This CDR3 spans 15 amino acids. V was pared by 4 bases and J by 8 bases, with 12 bases of the junction left unmatched. Per the germline V gene, CDR1 is SGHRS and CDR2 is YFSETQ. The CDR3 DNA reads as TGCGCCAGCAGCGAGGAGGGACAGGGTATTGGGGGCTACACCTTC. Amino acids: CASSEEGQGIGGYTF.

The V gene is TRBV4-1, the J gene TRBJ2-3, with TRBD1 matching 7 bases. The trim removed 1 base at V and 5 bases at J, leaving 9 bases unmatched. This CDR3 has 16 amino acids. Germline V gives CDR1 MGHRA, CDR2 YSYEKL. CDR3 protein: CASSQATGIVRDTQYF. The DNA of the CDR3 is TGCGCCAGCAGCCAAGCGACAGGGATCGTGAGAGATACGCAGTATTTT.

The gene calls are TRBV28 and TRBJ1-1, with TRBD1 matching 7 bases. Germline CDR1 reads MDHEN; CDR2 reads SYDVKM. The CDR3 totals 12 residues. J gave up 9 bases and V 2 bases, and 3 bases lay outside the gene matches. CDR3 amino acids: CASSLTQGKAFF. DNA for the CDR3: TGTGCCAGCAGTTTAACACAGGGGAAAGCTTTCTTT.

J is TRBJ1-6 and V is TRBV5-6, with 9 bases aligning to TRBD1. The CDR3 runs 16 residues. V dropped 2 bases and J dropped 11; count of bases not matched to a gene: 11. CDR1 and CDR2 from the germline V gene are SGHDT and YYEEEE. CDR3 coding DNA: TGTGCCAGCAGCTTCGGTACAGGGGGCTTGGGTACACCCCTCCACTTT. It translates to CASSFGTGGLGTPLHF.